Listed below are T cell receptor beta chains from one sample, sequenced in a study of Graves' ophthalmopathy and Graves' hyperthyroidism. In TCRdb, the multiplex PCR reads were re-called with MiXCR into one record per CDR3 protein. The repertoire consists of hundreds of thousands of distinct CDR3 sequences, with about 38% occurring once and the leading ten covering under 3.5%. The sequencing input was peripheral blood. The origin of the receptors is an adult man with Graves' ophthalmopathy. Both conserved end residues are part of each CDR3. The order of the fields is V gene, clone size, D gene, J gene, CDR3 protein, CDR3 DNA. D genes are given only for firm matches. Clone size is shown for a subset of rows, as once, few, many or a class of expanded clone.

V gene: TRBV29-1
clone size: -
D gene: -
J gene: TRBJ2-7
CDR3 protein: CSAGMGPYEQYF
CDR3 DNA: TGCAGTGCTGGTATGGGGCCTTACGAGCAGTACTTC

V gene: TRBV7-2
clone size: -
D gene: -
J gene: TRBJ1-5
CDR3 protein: CASSFQGGLGQPQHF
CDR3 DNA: TGTGCCAGCAGCTTTCAAGGGGGTTTAGGTCAGCCCCAGCATTTT

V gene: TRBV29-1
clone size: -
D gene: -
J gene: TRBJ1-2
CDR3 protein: CSVGGTYGYTF
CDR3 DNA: TGCAGCGTAGGAGGGACCTATGGCTACACCTTC

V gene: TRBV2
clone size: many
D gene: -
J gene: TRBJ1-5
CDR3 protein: CASSEPPRGTGQPQHF
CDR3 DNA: TGTGCCAGCAGTGAACCCCCCCGGGGGACCGGTCAGCCCCAGCATTTT

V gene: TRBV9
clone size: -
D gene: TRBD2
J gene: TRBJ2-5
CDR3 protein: CASSLAASGRATEIQYF
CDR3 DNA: TGTGCCAGCAGTTTAGCGGCAAGCGGGAGGGCCACGGAGATCCAGTACTTC

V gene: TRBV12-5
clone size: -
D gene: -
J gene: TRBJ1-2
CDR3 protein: CASGLVRVGDGYTF
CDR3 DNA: TGTGCTAGTGGTTTGGTAAGAGTGGGTGATGGCTACACCTTC

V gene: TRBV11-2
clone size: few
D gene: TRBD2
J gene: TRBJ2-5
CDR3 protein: CASSVSGGAPQETQYF
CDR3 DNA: TGTGCCAGCAGCGTTAGCGGGGGGGCCCCTCAAGAGACCCAGTACTTC

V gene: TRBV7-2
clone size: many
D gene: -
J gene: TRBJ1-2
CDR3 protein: CASSPYRDSGYTF
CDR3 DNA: TGTGCCAGCAGTCCATACCGGGACTCAGGCTACACCTTC

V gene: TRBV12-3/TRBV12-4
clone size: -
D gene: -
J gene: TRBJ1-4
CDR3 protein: CASSQRQEKLFF
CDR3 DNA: TGTGCCAGCAGTCAACGACAGGAAAAACTGTTTTTT

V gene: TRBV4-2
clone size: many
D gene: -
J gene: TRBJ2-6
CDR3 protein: CASSQDIGSGANVLTF
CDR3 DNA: TGTGCCAGCAGCCAAGATATAGGGTCTGGGGCCAACGTCCTGACTTTC

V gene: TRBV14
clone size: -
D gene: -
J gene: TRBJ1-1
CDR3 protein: CASSQEGRAFRRNTEASF
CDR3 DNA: TGTGCCAGCAGCCAAGAGGGGAGGGCCTTTCGGAGGAACACTGAAGCTTCCTTT

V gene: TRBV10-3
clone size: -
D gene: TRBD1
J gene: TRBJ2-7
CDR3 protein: CASRGTGAIYEQYF
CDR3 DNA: TGTGCCAGCAGGGGGACAGGAGCAATCTACGAGCAGTACTTC

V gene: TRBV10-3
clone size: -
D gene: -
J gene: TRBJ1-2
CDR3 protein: CAISARTRGKNYGYTF
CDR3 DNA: TGTGCCATCAGTGCTAGAACCCGGGGAAAGAACTATGGCTACACCTTC

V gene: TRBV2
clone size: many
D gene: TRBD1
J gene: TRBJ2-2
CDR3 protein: CASSSRTGRGELFF
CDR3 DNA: TGTGCCAGCAGTTCCCGGACAGGGCGGGGGGAGCTGTTTTTT

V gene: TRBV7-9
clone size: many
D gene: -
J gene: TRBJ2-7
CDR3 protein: CASSLDSGAEQYF
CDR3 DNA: TGTGCCAGCAGCTTAGATTCAGGGGCCGAGCAGTACTTC

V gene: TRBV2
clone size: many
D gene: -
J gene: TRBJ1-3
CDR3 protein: CASSERRSGNTIYF
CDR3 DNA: TGTGCCAGCAGTGAGCGCCGGTCTGGAAACACCATATATTTT

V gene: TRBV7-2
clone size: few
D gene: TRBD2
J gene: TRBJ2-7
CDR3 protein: CASSGGAGLEQYF
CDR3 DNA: TGTGCCAGTAGCGGGGGGGCGGGACTCGAGCAGTACTTC

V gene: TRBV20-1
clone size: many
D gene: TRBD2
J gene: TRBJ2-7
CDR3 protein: CSADGTSSHEQYF
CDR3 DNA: TGCAGTGCCGACGGGACTAGTAGCCACGAGCAGTACTTC

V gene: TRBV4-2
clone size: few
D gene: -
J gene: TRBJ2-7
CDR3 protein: CASGQEVVGAYEQYF
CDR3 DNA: TGTGCCAGCGGCCAAGAGGTGGTTGGGGCCTACGAGCAGTACTTC

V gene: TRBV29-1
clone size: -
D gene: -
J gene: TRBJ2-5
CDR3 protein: CSAGQRLHRETQYF
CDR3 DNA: TGCAGCGCGGGACAAAGGCTGCACCGTGAGACCCAGTACTTC

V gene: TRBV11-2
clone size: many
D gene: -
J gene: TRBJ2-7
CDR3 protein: CASRGLALRGQYF
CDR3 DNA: TGTGCCAGCAGGGGCCTAGCTCTACGGGGGCAGTACTTC

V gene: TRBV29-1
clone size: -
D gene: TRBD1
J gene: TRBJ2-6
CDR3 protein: CSVDGAGGNVLTF
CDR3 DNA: TGCAGCGTTGATGGGGCAGGGGGCAACGTCCTGACTTTC

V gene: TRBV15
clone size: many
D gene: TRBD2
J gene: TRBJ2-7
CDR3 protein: CATSRDLAGRGEQYF
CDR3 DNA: TGTGCCACCAGCAGAGATCTAGCGGGAAGAGGCGAGCAGTACTTC

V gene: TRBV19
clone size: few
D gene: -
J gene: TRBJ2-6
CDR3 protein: CASSPTVFSGANVLTF
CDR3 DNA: TGTGCCAGCTCACCCACAGTGTTCTCTGGGGCCAACGTCCTGACTTTC

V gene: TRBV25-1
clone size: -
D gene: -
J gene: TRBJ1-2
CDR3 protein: CASSALSPSPSNYGYTF
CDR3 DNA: TGTGCCAGCAGTGCTCTCTCCCCCAGCCCCTCTAACTATGGCTACACCTTC